Described below is a single TCR beta chain sequence and its context. Antigen: not known. Vbeta (60) and Jbeta (13) primers were used in the PCR. Assay: immunoSEQ multiplex PCR; the TCRdb copy retains only in-frame clones and omits some. The repertoire holds about 130,000 clones, with roughly 68% as singletons. The data derive from a study of cytomegalovirus exposure and HLA in healthy donors. Study outcomes and limitations: Presence/absence results assume similar sequencing depth per donor, which may not hold.

J lost 2 bases, V lost 6 bases, and 7 bases had no gene match. CDR1 is LNHDA and CDR2 is SQIVND in the germline V gene (reference sequence). This CDR3 has 15 residues. Material: PBMCs. The V and J genes are TRBV19 and TRBJ2-4, with 7 positions matching TRBD1. The origin of this receptor is a woman aged 45-65 years in good health and CMV-seropositive. The CDR3 is CASRPTGESKNIQYF. CDR3 sequence (DNA): TGTGCCAGTAGGCCTACAGGGGAGTCCAAAAACATTCAGTACTTC.